What follows describes a single T cell receptor (beta chain). This sample was included in a study of blood T cell repertoires in COVID-19. Whole-study context: COVID-19 samples, acute and convalescent, were from the United States, Italy and Spain.

The CDR3 has 15 amino acids. In germline, CDR1 is SGHVS, CDR2 FQNEAQ. V gave up 3 bases and J gave up 4 bases, with 10 bases separating them. Assay: immunoSEQ multiplex PCR; the TCRdb copy retains only in-frame clones and omits some. The table records 250,000 or so clones, roughly four fifths of them present only once. The source material was peripheral blood. This sequence was found in a woman aged 70-85 years with acute or convalescent COVID-19. The chain carries TRBV7-8 and TRBJ2-6; tentative D call: TRBD1 (6 bases). This CDR3 is CASSLDRSGANVLTF. CDR3 nucleotides: TGTGCCAGCAGCTTGGACAGAAGCGGGGCCAACGTCCTGACTTTC. Full variable domain (rest looked up from reference TRBV7-8 and TRBJ2-6): GAGVSQSPRYKVAKRGQDVALRCDPISGHVSLFWYQQALGQGPEFLTYFQNEAQLDKSGLPSDRFFAERPEGSVSTLKIQRTQQEDSAVYLCASSLDRSGANVLTFGAGSRLTVL.